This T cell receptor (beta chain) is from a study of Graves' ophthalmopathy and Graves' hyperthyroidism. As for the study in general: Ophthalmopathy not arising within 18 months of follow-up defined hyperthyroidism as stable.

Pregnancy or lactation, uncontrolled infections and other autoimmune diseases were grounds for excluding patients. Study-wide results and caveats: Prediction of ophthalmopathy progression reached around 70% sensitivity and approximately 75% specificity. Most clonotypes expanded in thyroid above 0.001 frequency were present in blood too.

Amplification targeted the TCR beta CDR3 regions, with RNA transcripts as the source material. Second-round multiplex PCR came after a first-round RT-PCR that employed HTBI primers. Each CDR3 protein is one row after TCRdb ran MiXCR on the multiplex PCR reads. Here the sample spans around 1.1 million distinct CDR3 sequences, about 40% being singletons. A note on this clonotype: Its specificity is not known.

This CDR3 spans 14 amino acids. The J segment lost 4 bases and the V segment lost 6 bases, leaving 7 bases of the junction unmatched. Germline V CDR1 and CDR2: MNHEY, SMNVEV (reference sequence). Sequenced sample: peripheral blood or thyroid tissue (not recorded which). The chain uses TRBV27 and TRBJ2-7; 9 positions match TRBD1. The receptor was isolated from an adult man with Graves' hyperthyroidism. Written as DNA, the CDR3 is TGTGCCAGCAGCCGCTCGGGACAGGGTTACGAGCAGTACTTC. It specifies CASSRSGQGYEQYF.